Only one count was recorded for the clone carrying this T cell receptor (beta chain). Its specificity is unknown. The entry originates in a study of OX40 agonist ivuxolimab in advanced cancers. Overall study context: Two patients with cutaneous melanoma and one with hepatocellular carcinoma, three in total, showed partial responses. The study, taken as a whole, reports: Normalized T-cell clonal expansion was also low in a subset of nonresponders.

CDR3 length: 16 amino acids. Germline V lookup: CDR1 SGDLS, CDR2 YYNGEE. Unmatched junction bases numbered 8, after V lost 1 base and J lost 3 bases. Data came from immunoSEQ multiplex PCR; TCRdb stores just in-frame clones and leaves some out. The sample gives some 140,000 clones, roughly 91% of which show up once; approximately 0.99% is in the top ten. The sample here was CD4+ or CD8+ T cells sorted from blood, taken in a trial of the OX40 agonist ivuxolimab. The TCR comes from an adult with an advanced solid tumor such as melanoma, head and neck, liver or kidney cancer. This chain uses TRBV9 with TRBJ2-3, with 7 bases that match TRBD2. The CDR3, as DNA: TGTGCCAGCAGCGTACGCGGGGGAGAAGGGACAGATACGCAGTATTTT. It encodes CASSVRGGEGTDTQYF.